Below are 2 T cell receptor beta chains sequenced from a single sample in a study of blood T cell repertoires in COVID-19. Sequenced by immunoSEQ multiplex PCR; TCRdb stores in-frame clones only, minus some. The sample has under 90,000 clones, 83% seen once; the top ten hold roughly two fifths. The sequencing sample was made of peripheral blood. The receptors stem from an elderly man with acute or convalescent COVID-19.

In regard to this clone: A junction boundary mismatches the germline segment, possibly from a read error. The chain combines TRBV12-3 or TRBV12-4 with TRBJ1-2; TRBD1 might be the D (6 bases). The CDR3 extends over 12 amino acids. In nucleotides, the CDR3 is TGTGCCAGCAGTTCGACAGGACCCCTGGGGATCTTC. Translation gives CASSSTGPLGIF.

This chain uses TRBV6-5 with TRBJ2-2; 9 bases map to TRBD1. Germline V gene lookup returns CDR1 MNHEY and CDR2 SVGAGI. There are 14 residues in the CDR3. With 7 bases clipped from V and 5 bases from J, the junction kept 5 bases outside the gene matches. The CDR3 reads CASTRDRETGELFF. In DNA, the CDR3 is TGTGCCAGCACCCGGGACAGGGAAACCGGGGAGCTGTTTTTT.